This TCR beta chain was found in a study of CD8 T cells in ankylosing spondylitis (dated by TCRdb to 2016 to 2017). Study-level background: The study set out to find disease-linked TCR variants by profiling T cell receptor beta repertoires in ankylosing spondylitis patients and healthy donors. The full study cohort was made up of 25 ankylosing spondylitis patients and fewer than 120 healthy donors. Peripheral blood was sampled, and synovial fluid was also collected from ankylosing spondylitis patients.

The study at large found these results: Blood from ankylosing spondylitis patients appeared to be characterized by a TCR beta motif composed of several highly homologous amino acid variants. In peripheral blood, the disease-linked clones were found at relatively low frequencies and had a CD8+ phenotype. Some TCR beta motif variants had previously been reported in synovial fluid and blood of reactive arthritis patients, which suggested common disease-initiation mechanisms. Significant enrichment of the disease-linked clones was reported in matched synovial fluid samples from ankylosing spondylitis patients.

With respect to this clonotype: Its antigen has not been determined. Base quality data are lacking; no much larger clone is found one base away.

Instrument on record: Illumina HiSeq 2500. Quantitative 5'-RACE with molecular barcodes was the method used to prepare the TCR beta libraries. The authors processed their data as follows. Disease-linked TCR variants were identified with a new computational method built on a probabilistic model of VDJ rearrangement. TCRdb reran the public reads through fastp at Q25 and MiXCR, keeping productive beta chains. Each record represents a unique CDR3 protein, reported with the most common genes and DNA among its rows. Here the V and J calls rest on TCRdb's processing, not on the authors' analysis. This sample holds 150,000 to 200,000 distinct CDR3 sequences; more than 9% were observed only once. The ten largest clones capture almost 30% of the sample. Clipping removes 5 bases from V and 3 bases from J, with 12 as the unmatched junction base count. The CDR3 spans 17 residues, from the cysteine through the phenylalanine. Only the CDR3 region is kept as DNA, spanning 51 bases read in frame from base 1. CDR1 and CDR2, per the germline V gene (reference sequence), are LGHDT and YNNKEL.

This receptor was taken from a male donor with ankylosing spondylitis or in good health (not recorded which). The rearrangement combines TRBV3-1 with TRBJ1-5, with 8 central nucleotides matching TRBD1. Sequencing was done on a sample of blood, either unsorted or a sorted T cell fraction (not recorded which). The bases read TGTGCCAGCAGCTTTGGGACAGGACAAAACGCCAATCAGCCCCAGCATTTT. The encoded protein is CASSFGTGQNANQPQHF.